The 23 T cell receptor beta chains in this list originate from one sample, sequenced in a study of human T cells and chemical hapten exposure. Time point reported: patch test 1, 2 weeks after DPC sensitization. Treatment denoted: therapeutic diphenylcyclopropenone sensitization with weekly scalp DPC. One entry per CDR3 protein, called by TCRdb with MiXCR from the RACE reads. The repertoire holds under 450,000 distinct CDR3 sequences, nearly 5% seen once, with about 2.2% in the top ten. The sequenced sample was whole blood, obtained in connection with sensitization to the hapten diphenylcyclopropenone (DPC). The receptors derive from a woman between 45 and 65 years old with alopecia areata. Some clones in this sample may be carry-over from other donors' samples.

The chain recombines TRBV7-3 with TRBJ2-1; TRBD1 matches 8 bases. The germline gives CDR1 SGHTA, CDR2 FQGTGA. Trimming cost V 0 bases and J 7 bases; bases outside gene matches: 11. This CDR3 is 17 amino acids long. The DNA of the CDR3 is TGTGCCAGCAGCTTAACCCCAGGGGGCGCTTGGGTAAATGAGCAGTTCTTC. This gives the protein CASSLTPGGAWVNEQFF.

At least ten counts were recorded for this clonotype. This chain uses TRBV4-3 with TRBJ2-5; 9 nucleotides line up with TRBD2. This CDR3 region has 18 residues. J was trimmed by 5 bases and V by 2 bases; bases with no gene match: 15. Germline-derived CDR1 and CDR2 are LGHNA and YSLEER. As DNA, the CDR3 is TGCGCCAGCAGCCAATTCGGATCAGTGTCTAGCGGGATGGAGACCCAGTACTTC. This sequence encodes CASSQFGSVSSGMETQYF.

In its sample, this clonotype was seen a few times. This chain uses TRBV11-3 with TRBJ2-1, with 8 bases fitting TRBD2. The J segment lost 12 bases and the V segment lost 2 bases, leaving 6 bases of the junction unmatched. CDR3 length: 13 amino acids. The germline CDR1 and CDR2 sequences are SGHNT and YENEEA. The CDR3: CASSLSSGGGQFF. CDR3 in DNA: TGTGCCAGCAGCTTAAGCAGCGGGGGTGGGCAGTTCTTC.

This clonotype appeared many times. The CDR3 DNA reads as TGTGCCAGCCTATATGCGGGACGGAACACTGAAGCTTTCTTT. Translating gives CASLYAGRNTEAFF. The chain links TRBV6-2 or TRBV6-3 to TRBJ1-1, with D possibly TRBD1 on 5 matching bases. V lost 8 bases to trimming and J lost 1 base, with 14 bases between them. The germline gives CDR1 MNHEY, CDR2 SVGEGT. The CDR3 has 14 amino acids.

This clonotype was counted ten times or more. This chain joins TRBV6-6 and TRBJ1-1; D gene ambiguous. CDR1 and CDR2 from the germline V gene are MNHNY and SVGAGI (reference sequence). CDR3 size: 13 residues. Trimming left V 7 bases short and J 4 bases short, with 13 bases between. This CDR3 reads CASNAQEVTEAFF. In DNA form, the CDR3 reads TGTGCCAGCAACGCCCAGGAAGTCACTGAAGCTTTCTTT.

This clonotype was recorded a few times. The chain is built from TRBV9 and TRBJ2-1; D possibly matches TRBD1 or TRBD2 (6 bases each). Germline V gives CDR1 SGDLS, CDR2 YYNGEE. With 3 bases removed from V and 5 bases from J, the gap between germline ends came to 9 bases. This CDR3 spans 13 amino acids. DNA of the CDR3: TGTGCCAGCAGCGGCGGGACACACAATGAGCAGTTCTTC. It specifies CASSGGTHNEQFF.

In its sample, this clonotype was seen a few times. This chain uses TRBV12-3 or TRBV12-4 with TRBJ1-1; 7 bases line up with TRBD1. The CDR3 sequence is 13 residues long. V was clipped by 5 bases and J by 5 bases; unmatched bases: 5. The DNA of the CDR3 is TGTGCCAGCAGTACGACAGGGACGACTGAAGCTTTCTTT. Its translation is CASSTTGTTEAFF.

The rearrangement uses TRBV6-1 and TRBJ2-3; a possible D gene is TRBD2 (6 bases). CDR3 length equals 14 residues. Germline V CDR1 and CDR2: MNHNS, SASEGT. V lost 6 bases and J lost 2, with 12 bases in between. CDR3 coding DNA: TGTGCCAGCAGCGACGGGAGCCTCACAGATACGCAGTATTTT. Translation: CASSDGSLTDTQYF.

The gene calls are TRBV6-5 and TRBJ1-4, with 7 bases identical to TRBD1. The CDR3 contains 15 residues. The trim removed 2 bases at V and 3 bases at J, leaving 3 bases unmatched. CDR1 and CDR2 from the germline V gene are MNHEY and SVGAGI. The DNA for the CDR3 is TGTGCCAGCAGTTACAGGGGGCCTCCTAATGAAAAACTGTTTTTT. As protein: CASSYRGPPNEKLFF.

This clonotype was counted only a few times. Here the CDR3 DNA reads TGTGCCAGCACCCAAGGAGGGGGGCGCTACGAGCAGTACTTC. The encoded protein is CASTQGGGRYEQYF. This chain uses TRBV28 with TRBJ2-7; either TRBD1 or TRBD2 may fit D (6 bases each). Germline CDR1 is MDHEN and CDR2 is SYDVKM. Trimming took 7 bases from V and 3 from J, leaving 16 bases between them. The CDR3 has 14 amino acids.

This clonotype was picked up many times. The CDR3 is CASSDQDTQYF. CDR3 bases: TGTGCCAGCAGTGACCAAGATACGCAGTATTTT. The chain couples TRBV2 to TRBJ2-3; D not resolved. This CDR3 has 11 residues. Trimming left V 3 bases short and J 5 bases short, with 3 bases between. Germline V lookup: CDR1 SNHLY, CDR2 FYNNEI. Complete variable domain (other parts from reference TRBV2 and TRBJ2-3): EPEVTQTPSHQVTQMGQEVILRCVPISNHLYFYWYRQILGQKVEFLVSFYNNEISEKSEIFDDQFSVERPDGSNFTLKIRSTKLEDSAMYFCASSDQDTQYFGPGTRLTVL.

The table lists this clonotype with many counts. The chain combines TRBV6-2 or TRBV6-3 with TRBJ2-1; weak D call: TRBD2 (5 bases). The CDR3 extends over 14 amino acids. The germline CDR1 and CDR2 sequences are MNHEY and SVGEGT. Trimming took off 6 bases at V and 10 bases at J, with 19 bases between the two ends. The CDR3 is CASSPFGLADEQFF. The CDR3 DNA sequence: TGTGCCAGCAGCCCCTTCGGACTGGCGGACGAGCAGTTCTTC.

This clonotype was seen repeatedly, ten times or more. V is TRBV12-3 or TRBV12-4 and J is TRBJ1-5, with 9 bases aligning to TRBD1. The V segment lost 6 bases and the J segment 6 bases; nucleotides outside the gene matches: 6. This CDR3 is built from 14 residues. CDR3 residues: CASSRDREGQPQHF. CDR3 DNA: TGTGCCAGCAGCAGGGACAGGGAAGGTCAGCCCCAGCATTTT.

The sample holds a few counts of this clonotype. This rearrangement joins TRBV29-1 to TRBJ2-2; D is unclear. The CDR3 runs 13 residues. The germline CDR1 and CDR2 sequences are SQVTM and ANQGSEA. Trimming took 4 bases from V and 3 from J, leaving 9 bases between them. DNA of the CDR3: TGCAGCGTTGGGATGACGGACACCGGGGAGCTGTTTTTT. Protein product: CSVGMTDTGELFF.

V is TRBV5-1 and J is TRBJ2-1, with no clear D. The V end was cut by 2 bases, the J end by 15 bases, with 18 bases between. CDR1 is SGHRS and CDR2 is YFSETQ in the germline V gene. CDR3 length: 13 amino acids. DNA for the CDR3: TGCGCCAGCAGCTTCGAGGTTGGCGGTCCTTGGTTCTTC. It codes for CASSFEVGGPWFF.

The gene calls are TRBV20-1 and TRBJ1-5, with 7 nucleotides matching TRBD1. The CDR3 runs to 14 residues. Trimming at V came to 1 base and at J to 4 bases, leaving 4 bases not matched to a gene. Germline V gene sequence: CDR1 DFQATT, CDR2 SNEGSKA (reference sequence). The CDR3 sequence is CSARVTQGNQPQHF. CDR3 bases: TGCAGTGCTAGAGTCACACAGGGGAATCAGCCCCAGCATTTT.

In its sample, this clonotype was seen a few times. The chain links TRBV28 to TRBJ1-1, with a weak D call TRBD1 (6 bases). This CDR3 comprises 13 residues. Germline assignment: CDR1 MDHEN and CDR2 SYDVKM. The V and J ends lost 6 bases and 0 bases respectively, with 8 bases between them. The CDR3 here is CASSRDMNTEAFF. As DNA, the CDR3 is TGTGCCAGCAGCCGGGACATGAACACTGAAGCTTTCTTT.

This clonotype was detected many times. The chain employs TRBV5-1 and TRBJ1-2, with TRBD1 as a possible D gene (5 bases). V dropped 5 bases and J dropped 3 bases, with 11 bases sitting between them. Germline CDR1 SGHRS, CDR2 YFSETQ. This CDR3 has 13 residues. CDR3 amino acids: CASRRQGDYGYTF. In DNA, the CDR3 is TGCGCCAGCAGAAGGCAGGGCGACTATGGCTACACCTTC. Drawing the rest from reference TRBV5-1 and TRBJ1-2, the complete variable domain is KAGVTQTPRYLIKTRGQQVTLSCSPISGHRSVSWYQQTPGQGLQFLFEYFSETQRNKGNFPGRFSGRQFSNSRSEMNVSTLELGDSALYLCASRRQGDYGYTFGSGTRLTVV.

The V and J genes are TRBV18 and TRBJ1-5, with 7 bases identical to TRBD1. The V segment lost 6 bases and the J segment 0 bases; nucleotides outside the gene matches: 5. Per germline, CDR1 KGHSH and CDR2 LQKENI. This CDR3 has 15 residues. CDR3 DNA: TGTGCCAGCTCGCAGGGGGAGTATAGCAATCAGCCCCAGCATTTT. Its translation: CASSQGEYSNQPQHF.

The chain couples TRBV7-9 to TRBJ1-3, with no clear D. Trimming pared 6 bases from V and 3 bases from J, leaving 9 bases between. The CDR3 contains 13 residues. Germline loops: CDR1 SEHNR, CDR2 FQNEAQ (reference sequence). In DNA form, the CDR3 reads TGTGCCAGCAGGTCCTCGGGTGGAAACACCATATATTTT. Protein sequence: CASRSSGGNTIYF.

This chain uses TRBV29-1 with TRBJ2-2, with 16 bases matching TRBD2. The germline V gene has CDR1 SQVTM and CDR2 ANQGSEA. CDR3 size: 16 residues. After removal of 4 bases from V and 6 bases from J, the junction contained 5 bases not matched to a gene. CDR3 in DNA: TGCAGCGTTGGAGGGACTAGCGGGAGGGACGCCGGGGAGCTGTTTTTT. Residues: CSVGGTSGRDAGELFF.

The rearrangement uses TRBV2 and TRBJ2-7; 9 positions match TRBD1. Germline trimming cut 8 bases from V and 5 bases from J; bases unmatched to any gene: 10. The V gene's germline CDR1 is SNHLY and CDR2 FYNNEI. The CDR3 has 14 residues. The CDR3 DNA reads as TGTGCCAGCGCTGGACAGGGGTTTAGCGACGAGCAGTACTTC. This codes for CASAGQGFSDEQYF.

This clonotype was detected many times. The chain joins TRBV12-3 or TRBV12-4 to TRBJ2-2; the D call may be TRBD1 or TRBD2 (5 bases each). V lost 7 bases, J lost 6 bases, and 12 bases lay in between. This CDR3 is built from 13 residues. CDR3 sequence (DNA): TGTGCCAGCACCCTTAGGGGACCCGGGGAGCTGTTTTTT. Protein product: CASTLRGPGELFF.